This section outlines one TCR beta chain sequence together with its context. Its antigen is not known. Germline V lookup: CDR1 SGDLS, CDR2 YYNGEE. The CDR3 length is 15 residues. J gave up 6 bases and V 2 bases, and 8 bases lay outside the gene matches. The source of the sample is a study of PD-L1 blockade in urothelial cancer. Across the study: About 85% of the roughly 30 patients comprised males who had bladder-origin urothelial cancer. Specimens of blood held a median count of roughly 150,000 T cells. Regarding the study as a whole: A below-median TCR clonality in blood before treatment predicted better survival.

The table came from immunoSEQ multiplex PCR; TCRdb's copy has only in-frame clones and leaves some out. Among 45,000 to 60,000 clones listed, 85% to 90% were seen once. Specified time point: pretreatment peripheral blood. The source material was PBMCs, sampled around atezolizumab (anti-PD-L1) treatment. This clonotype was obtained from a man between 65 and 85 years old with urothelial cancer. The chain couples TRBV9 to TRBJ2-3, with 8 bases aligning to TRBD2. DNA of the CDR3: TGTGCCAGCAGCGTGGTGGGGAGCGGGAGTGATACGCAGTATTTT. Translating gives CASSVVGSGSDTQYF.